These 9 T cell receptor beta chains were sequenced from one sample in a study of T cell responses to AZD1222 COVID-19 vaccine. The data were produced by immunoSEQ multiplex PCR, yet TCRdb's version contains in-frame clones alone and is incomplete. This table holds around 130,000 clones, about 86% found once. Sequencing used peripheral blood, obtained on day 0 of AZD1222 vaccination. The receptors were sampled from an adult in good health.

The DNA for the CDR3 is TGTGCCAGCAGCGGTCGGGACAGGGTTGGCACTGAAGCTTTCTTT. Protein sequence: CASSGRDRVGTEAFF. The chain couples TRBV21-1 to TRBJ1-1; the table gives TRBD1 as D, unverified against the DNA. TRBV21-1 is labeled a pseudogene. This CDR3 spans 15 amino acids.

This clone was observed once. The chain uses TRBV11-3 and TRBJ2-2; D perhaps matches TRBD1 (5 bases). The length of the CDR3 is 16 residues. V lost 7 bases, J lost 1 base, and 16 bases lay in between. Germline CDR1 is SGHNT and CDR2 is YENEEA. CDR3 sequence reads: CASTDSWGENTGELFF. The CDR3 DNA follows: TGTGCCAGCACCGATAGTTGGGGCGAGAACACCGGGGAGCTGTTTTTT. The variable domain in full, completed from reference TRBV11-3 and TRBJ2-2, reads EAGVVQSPRYKIIEKKQPVAFWCNPISGHNTLYWYLQNLGQGPELLIRYENEEAVDDSQLPKDRFSAERLKGVDSTLKIQPAELGDSAVYLCASTDSWGENTGELFFGEGSRLTVL.

The count of this clone is one. The V and J genes are TRBV19 and TRBJ2-7; TRBD1 is a possible D gene (5 bases). Trimming stripped 5 bases from V and 3 bases from J, with 14 bases between. CDR3 length: 14 amino acids. CDR1 LNHDA and CDR2 SQIVND come from the germline V gene (reference sequence). The CDR3: CASSSRTTFYEQYF. CDR3 nucleotides: TGTGCCAGTAGTTCTCGGACAACATTCTACGAGCAGTACTTC.

The chain couples TRBV3-1 (or the pseudogene TRBV3-2) to TRBJ2-3; 14 bases are shared with TRBD2. The CDR3 contains 17 residues. Per the germline V gene, CDR1 is LGHDT and CDR2 is YNNKEL (reference sequence). V lost 3 bases and J lost 9; bases outside the gene matches: 11. The CDR3 DNA reads TGTGCCAGCAGCCATATTGGGACTAGCGGGAGTCCTGACACGCAGTATTTT. It codes for CASSHIGTSGSPDTQYF.

The V gene is TRBV15, the J gene TRBJ2-3, with 8 positions matching TRBD1. This CDR3 comprises 18 residues. Germline V CDR1 and CDR2: LNHNV, YYDKDF (reference sequence). V trimming: 3 bases; J trimming: 0 bases; junction bases outside the gene matches: 11. The CDR3 spells CATSSGQGIRTSTDTQYF. The DNA for the CDR3 is TGTGCCACCAGCAGCGGACAGGGCATCCGTACTAGCACAGATACGCAGTATTTT.

The V gene is TRBV11-2, the J gene TRBJ2-7, with D unresolved. The CDR3 loop spans 14 amino acids. Germline loops: CDR1 SGHAT, CDR2 FQNNGV. V was shortened by 2 bases and J by 6 bases, with 14 bases between the two germline ends. CDR3 sequence reads: CASSLPLRASEQYF. CDR3 nucleotide sequence: TGTGCCAGCAGCTTACCCCTAAGGGCCTCCGAGCAGTACTTC. The full variable domain, with the rest looked up from reference TRBV11-2 and TRBJ2-7, is EAGVAQSPRYKIIEKRQSVAFWCNPISGHATLYWYQQILGQGPKLLIQFQNNGVVDDSQLPKDRFSAERLKGVDSTLKIQPAKLEDSAVYLCASSLPLRASEQYFGPGTRLTVT.

This clone has a handful of counts. As DNA, the CDR3 is TGTGCCAGCAGCTTGGCGACAGGGGGAGCCACCTACGAGCAGTACTTC. It codes for CASSLATGGATYEQYF. The chain carries TRBV5-4 and TRBJ2-7; 9 nucleotides agree with TRBD1. The ends lost 0 bases at V and 2 bases at J; junction bases unmatched: 6. Germline V gene lookup returns CDR1 SGHNT and CDR2 YYREEE (reference sequence). CDR3 length equals 16 residues. Complete variable domain (other parts from reference TRBV5-4 and TRBJ2-7): ETGVTQSPTHLIKTRGQQVTLRCSSQSGHNTVSWYQQALGQGPQFIFQYYREEENGRGNFPPRFSGLQFPNYSSELNVNALELDDSALYLCASSLATGGATYEQYFGPGTRLTVT.

V is TRBV7-2 and J is TRBJ1-1; D not resolved. V was trimmed by 5 bases and J by 7 bases, leaving 17 bases between them. Germline V gives CDR1 SGHTA, CDR2 FQGNSA. The CDR3 covers 14 residues. CDR3 nucleotides: TGTGCCAGCAGCCTGGATTTGGGCAGACATGAAGCTTTCTTT. Translation: CASSLDLGRHEAFF.

V usage is TRBV29-1 and J usage is TRBJ2-1; TRBD2 matches at 9 bases. The CDR3 is made up of 15 amino acids. Germline-derived CDR1 and CDR2 are SQVTM and ANQGSEA. Losses at the gene ends were 1 base for V and 4 bases for J; bases not matched to a gene: 5. CDR3 sequence: CSVEGVREGYNEQFF. The CDR3 DNA reads as TGCAGCGTTGAAGGTGTGCGGGAGGGGTACAATGAGCAGTTCTTC.